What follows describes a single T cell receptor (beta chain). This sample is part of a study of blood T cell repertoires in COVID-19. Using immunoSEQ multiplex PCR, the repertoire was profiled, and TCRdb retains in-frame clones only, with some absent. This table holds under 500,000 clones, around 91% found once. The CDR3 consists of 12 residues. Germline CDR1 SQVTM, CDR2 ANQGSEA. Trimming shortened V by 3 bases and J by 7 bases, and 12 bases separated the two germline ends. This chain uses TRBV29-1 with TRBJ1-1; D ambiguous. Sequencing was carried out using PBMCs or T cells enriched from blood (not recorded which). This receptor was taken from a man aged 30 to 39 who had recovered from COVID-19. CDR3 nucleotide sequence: TGCAGCGTTGAGGGTTGGGCGGGTGAAGCTTTCTTT. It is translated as CSVEGWAGEAFF.